A single sample is the source of the 31 T cell receptor beta chains below, sequenced in a study of CD8 T cells in ankylosing spondylitis. TCRdb redid the calling of the 5' RACE reads with MiXCR, one entry per CDR3 protein. This sample has 220,000 or so distinct CDR3 sequences, with under 12% found just once. The specimen sequenced was blood, either unsorted or a sorted T cell fraction (not recorded which). These receptors all come from a male donor with ankylosing spondylitis or in good health (not recorded which).

This chain links TRBV20-1 with TRBJ1-1; D possibly corresponds to TRBD1 (5 bases). Per the germline V gene, CDR1 is DFQATT and CDR2 is SNEGSKA (reference sequence). V lost 5 bases and J lost 2, with 21 bases in between. CDR3 size: 16 residues. The CDR3 protein is CSAPQVKGGVNTEAFF. CDR3 bases: TGCAGTGCTCCACAGGTCAAAGGAGGGGTAAACACTGAAGCTTTCTTT.

This clonotype was detected many times. The chain uses TRBV12-3 or TRBV12-4 and TRBJ1-2, with 9 bases fitting TRBD1. This CDR3 comprises 14 residues. Trimming took 3 bases from V and 6 from J; bases not matched to a gene: 5. CDR3 in amino acids: CASSFSGTGNGYTF. CDR3 bases: TGTGCCAGCAGTTTCTCCGGGACAGGGAATGGCTACACCTTC.

This clonotype was recorded once. It may be a read error: a sequence one base away is much more abundant. The limits of the CDR3 on the DNA are not certain, so only TCRdb's listed CDR3 is given. The chain's CDR3 is CASSVAGGTYNEQLF. V is TRBV6-1 and J is TRBJ2-1. The CDR3 numbers 15 amino acids, ends counted. Germline V gives CDR1 MNHNS, CDR2 SASEGT.

In its sample, this clonotype was seen once. A much larger clone sits a single nucleotide away, making a read error possible. This rearrangement joins TRBV6-5 to TRBJ2-1; 7 bases are a match to TRBD2. Germline lookup yields CDR1 MNHEY and CDR2 SVGAGI. The CDR3 loop spans 14 amino acids. The V gene end was trimmed by 8 bases and the J gene end by 7 bases; junction bases not matched to a gene: 11. CDR3 residues: CASCTRLARNEQFF. The DNA for the CDR3 is TGTGCCAGCTGTACACGACTAGCCCGTAATGAGCAGTTCTTC.

In regard to this clonotype: Given a much more abundant clone one base away, this may be a read error. V usage is TRBV7-9 and J usage is TRBJ2-7; TRBD1 is a possible D gene (6 bases). Per germline, CDR1 SEHNR and CDR2 FQNEAQ (reference sequence). The CDR3 contains 12 residues. V was clipped by 3 bases and J by 8 bases, with 11 bases between them. The CDR3 protein is CASSLQGFKQYF. In nucleotides, the CDR3 is TGTGCCAGCAGCTTGCAGGGGTTCAAGCAGTACTTC. Based on the CDR3 plus reference TRBV7-9 and TRBJ2-7, the full variable domain is DTGVSQNPRHKITKRGQNVTFRCDPISEHNRLYWYRQTLGQGPEFLTYFQNEAQLEKSRLLSDRFSAERPKGSFSTLEIQRTEQGDSAMYLCASSLQGFKQYFGPGTRLTVT.

This clonotype was detected only a few times. The chain recombines TRBV5-5 with TRBJ1-6; D may be TRBD1 (5 bases). The CDR3 has 16 residues. V dropped 2 bases and J dropped 0 bases, with 9 bases sitting between them. CDR1 is SGHKS, CDR2 YYEKEE, per germline (reference sequence). The CDR3 sequence is CASSFSDSSYNSPLHF. In nucleotides, the CDR3 is TGTGCCAGCAGCTTTAGCGACAGCTCCTATAATTCACCCCTCCACTTT.

The DNA for the CDR3 is TGTGCCAGCAGTTTTGCTCCAGGGGGCGCGTCTAATGAAAAACTGTTTTTT. Translated: CASSFAPGGASNEKLFF. The chain uses TRBV12-3 or TRBV12-4 and TRBJ1-4, with 8 positions matching TRBD1. This CDR3 is 17 amino acids long. V was clipped by 3 bases and J by 3 bases; unmatched bases: 9.

This clonotype has ten or more counts. J is TRBJ1-2 and V is TRBV6-5, with 7 bases matching TRBD1. Per germline, CDR1 MNHEY and CDR2 SVGAGI. V dropped 2 bases and J dropped 7; count of bases not matched to a gene: 7. CDR3 length: 14 amino acids. The CDR3 protein is CASSYPTGSRGYTF. In DNA form, the CDR3 reads TGTGCCAGCAGTTACCCGACAGGGTCTCGTGGCTACACCTTC.

In this sample, this clonotype turned up many times. The gene calls are TRBV3-1 and TRBJ1-4, with 10 bases that match TRBD1. CDR1 is LGHDT and CDR2 is YNNKEL in the germline V gene (reference sequence). The CDR3 loop spans 17 amino acids. V was clipped by 6 bases and J by 7 bases; unmatched bases: 14. The DNA of the CDR3 is TGTGCCAGCAGTCGGACAGGGGGATCCACCGGGTCTGAAAAACTGTTTTTT. Translated: CASSRTGGSTGSEKLFF.

Ten or more counts support this clonotype. The CDR3 is CASSWGQGPGELFF. The CDR3 DNA reads TGTGCCAGCAGTTGGGGACAGGGCCCCGGGGAGCTGTTTTTT. The chain employs TRBV2 and TRBJ2-2; 9 bases align to TRBD1. V lost 5 bases and J lost 6; bases outside the gene matches: 4. CDR1 is SNHLY and CDR2 is FYNNEI in the germline V gene. The CDR3 totals 14 residues. Full variable domain (rest looked up from reference TRBV2 and TRBJ2-2): EPEVTQTPSHQVTQMGQEVILRCVPISNHLYFYWYRQILGQKVEFLVSFYNNEISEKSEIFDDQFSVERPDGSNFTLKIRSTKLEDSAMYFCASSWGQGPGELFFGEGSRLTVL.

This clonotype has a count of ten or more. V is TRBV20-1 and J is TRBJ2-3; 7 nucleotides align to TRBD2. This CDR3 comprises 13 residues. The V gene's germline CDR1 is DFQATT and CDR2 SNEGSKA (reference sequence). V gave up 5 bases and J gave up 6 bases; unmatched junction bases: 8. Here the CDR3 reads CSALREGRDTQYF. CDR3 DNA: TGCAGTGCTCTAAGGGAGGGGAGGGATACGCAGTATTTT.

This clonotype was seen ten or more times. This chain connects TRBV6-1 to TRBJ1-2; a possible D gene is TRBD1 (5 bases). The CDR3 has 14 amino acids. The V gene's germline CDR1 is MNHNS and CDR2 SASEGT. V was cut by 5 bases and J by 7 bases, with 17 bases left in between. The CDR3 region has the DNA TGTGCCAGCAGTCAGGGACGGGGAGGCGGTGGCTACACCTTC. Protein product: CASSQGRGGGGYTF.

The sample holds many counts of this clonotype. The chain is built from TRBV3-1 and TRBJ2-7, with D unresolved. V lost 1 base and J lost 1, with 2 bases in between. The germline V gene encodes CDR1 LGHDT and CDR2 YNNKEL (reference sequence). This CDR3 spans 12 amino acids. CDR3 loop: CASSQGSYEQYF. The CDR3, as DNA: TGTGCCAGCAGCCAAGGGTCCTACGAGCAGTACTTC.

V gene TRBV7-2 combines with J gene TRBJ2-3, with TRBD2 matching 7 bases. V dropped 5 bases and J dropped 5; count of bases not matched to a gene: 10. CDR1 and CDR2 from the germline V gene are SGHTA and FQGNSA. The CDR3 is 15 residues long. CDR3 region: CASSQSWGGRDTQYF. CDR3 nucleotide sequence: TGTGCCAGCAGCCAAAGTTGGGGGGGGAGAGATACGCAGTATTTT.

The sample holds many counts of this clonotype. The V gene is TRBV3-1, the J gene TRBJ2-1; the D is unclear. Trimming shortened V by 5 bases and J by 10 bases, and 12 bases separated the two germline ends. The germline V gene has CDR1 LGHDT and CDR2 YNNKEL (reference sequence). The CDR3 contains 12 residues. In DNA, the CDR3 is TGTGCCAGCAGCTACTCGACTGGAGAGCAGTTCTTC. It is translated as CASSYSTGEQFF.

This clonotype was recorded many times. The chain combines TRBV6-1 with TRBJ1-4; 10 bases align to TRBD1. Germline V gene sequence: CDR1 MNHNS, CDR2 SASEGT. Losses at the gene ends were 6 bases for V and 8 bases for J; bases not matched to a gene: 15. This CDR3 has 17 residues. CDR3 DNA sequence: TGTGCCAGCAGCCGTGGATTGTCGGGACAGGGGAACGAAAAACTGTTTTTT. Protein sequence: CASSRGLSGQGNEKLFF.

This chain uses TRBV5-1 with TRBJ2-3; 11 bases align to TRBD2. Germline V gene lookup returns CDR1 SGHRS and CDR2 YFSETQ. The CDR3 extends over 15 amino acids. Trimming removed 5 bases from V and 3 bases from J; junction bases left unmatched: 5. CDR3 coding DNA: TGCGCCAGCAGTTCTAGCGGGGGGATTACAGATACGCAGTATTTT. Translating gives CASSSSGGITDTQYF.

This clonotype was picked up many times. The rearrangement uses TRBV7-3 and TRBJ2-2; TRBD2 agrees at 10 bases. CDR1 and CDR2 from the germline V gene are SGHTA and FQGTGA. The V segment lost 1 base and the J segment 6 bases; nucleotides outside the gene matches: 5. The CDR3 consists of 16 residues. CDR3 bases: TGTGCCAGCAGCTTAAAGTTAGGGACTAGCGCCGGGGAGCTGTTTTTT. Translation: CASSLKLGTSAGELFF.

This clonotype was detected many times. The chain joins TRBV7-3 to TRBJ1-1, with D perhaps TRBD1 (6 bases). Germline V lookup: CDR1 SGHTA, CDR2 FQGTGA. V lost 5 bases to trimming and J lost 0 bases, with 16 bases between them. This CDR3 has 16 amino acids. The CDR3 sequence: CASSPMAWGLNTEAFF. The CDR3, as DNA: TGTGCCAGCAGCCCCATGGCCTGGGGGCTGAACACTGAAGCTTTCTTT. The full variable domain, completed using reference TRBV7-3 and TRBJ1-1, is GAGVSQTPSNKVTEKGKYVELRCDPISGHTALYWYRQSLGQGPEFLIYFQGTGAADDSGLPNDRFFAVRPEGSVSTLKIQRTERGDSAVYLCASSPMAWGLNTEAFFGQGTRLTVV.

This clonotype was recorded at least ten times. V gene TRBV7-2 combines with J gene TRBJ2-5; a weak D match, TRBD1 (6 bases). The CDR3 length is 16 residues. Germline values: CDR1 SGHTA, CDR2 FQGNSA. The V gene lost 4 bases and the J gene lost 3 bases, with 18 bases spanning the gap. CDR3 amino acids: CASSSSGGVVEETQYF. CDR3 DNA: TGTGCCAGCAGCTCCAGTGGGGGCGTGGTGGAAGAGACCCAGTACTTC.

The rearrangement uses TRBV7-2 and TRBJ2-5; D unclear. Trimming removed 4 bases at V and 4 bases at J, with 16 bases between. This CDR3 has 15 residues. From germline, CDR1 is SGHTA and CDR2 FQGNSA. The CDR3 bases are TGTGCCAGCAGCTCTAGGGCAATGGGGTCAGAGACCCAGTACTTC. Translating it yields CASSSRAMGSETQYF.

This clonotype has more than one count but fewer than ten. The V and J genes are TRBV5-1 and TRBJ2-1; 11 bases are shared with TRBD2. This CDR3 region has 16 residues. J gave up 4 bases and V 4 bases, and 7 bases lay outside the gene matches. Per the germline V gene, CDR1 is SGHRS and CDR2 is YFSETQ. The CDR3 region has the DNA TGCGCCAGCAGCCCTACTCTAGCGGGGGGTTACAATGAGCAGTTCTTC. Translation gives CASSPTLAGGYNEQFF. The whole variable domain, filled in from reference TRBV5-1 and TRBJ2-1, reads KAGVTQTPRYLIKTRGQQVTLSCSPISGHRSVSWYQQTPGQGLQFLFEYFSETQRNKGNFPGRFSGRQFSNSRSEMNVSTLELGDSALYLCASSPTLAGGYNEQFFGPGTRLTVL.

This clonotype was seen repeatedly, ten times or more. This chain links TRBV12-3 or TRBV12-4 with TRBJ2-1; weak D call: TRBD2 (6 bases). The CDR3 runs 15 residues. V dropped 6 bases and J dropped 2 bases, with 14 bases sitting between them. CDR3 loop: CASSPGLETYNEQFF. CDR3 DNA sequence: TGTGCCAGCAGCCCGGGACTGGAAACCTACAATGAGCAGTTCTTC.

The chain carries TRBV5-1 and TRBJ1-1; maybe TRBD1 (5 bases). Germline loops: CDR1 SGHRS, CDR2 YFSETQ. V lost 4 bases, J lost 6 bases, and 13 bases lay in between. This CDR3 spans 13 amino acids. Written as DNA, the CDR3 is TGCGCCAGCAGCGAAGGGGTGGAGGCTGAAGCTTTCTTT. Its translation is CASSEGVEAEAFF.

This clonotype came up many times. This chain uses TRBV20-1 with TRBJ2-7; D is tentatively TRBD1 or TRBD2 (5 bases each). This CDR3 spans 13 amino acids. V gave up 5 bases and J gave up 3 bases, with 14 bases separating them. Per germline, CDR1 DFQATT and CDR2 SNEGSKA (reference sequence). CDR3 in amino acids: CSAHRDRDYEQYF. The CDR3 region has the DNA TGCAGTGCTCACCGGGACCGAGACTACGAGCAGTACTTC.

This clonotype showed up many times. J is TRBJ2-1 and V is TRBV6-1; TRBD2 is a possible D gene (5 bases). Trimming shortened V by 5 bases and J by 12 bases, and 20 bases separated the two germline ends. This CDR3 contains 14 residues. Germline V gene lookup returns CDR1 MNHNS and CDR2 SASEGT. The CDR3 reads CASSQLTPGKGQFF. CDR3 sequence (DNA): TGTGCCAGCAGTCAATTAACACCGGGGAAAGGGCAGTTCTTC.

In the case of this clonotype: It may be a read error: a sequence one base away is much more abundant. The rearrangement uses TRBV15 and TRBJ2-3, with D hard to call. The CDR3 has 16 residues. Germline V gives CDR1 LNHNV, CDR2 YYDKDF (reference sequence). CDR3: CAASRVGPSSGDTQYF. DNA for the CDR3: TGTGCCGCCAGCAGAGTAGGGCCGTCGTCCGGAGATACGCAGTATTTT.

In this sample, this clonotype turned up a few times. V is TRBV7-2 and J is TRBJ1-4; 7 bases are shared with TRBD1. The V segment lost 1 base and the J segment 8 bases; nucleotides outside the gene matches: 7. The CDR3 spans 15 residues. CDR1 and CDR2 (germline): SGHTA, FQGNSA. The CDR3 sequence is CASSLVAGGEEKLFF. CDR3 in DNA: TGTGCCAGCAGCTTAGTTGCAGGGGGAGAAGAAAAACTGTTTTTT.

The sample holds many counts of this clonotype. The V and J genes are TRBV29-1 and TRBJ2-5; 12 bases fit TRBD2. V trimming: 6 bases; J trimming: 3 bases; junction bases outside the gene matches: 2. The CDR3 has 13 amino acids. CDR1 SQVTM and CDR2 ANQGSEA come from the germline V gene. The CDR3 reads CSVWTSGEETQYF. CDR3 sequence (DNA): TGCAGCGTCTGGACTAGCGGGGAAGAGACCCAGTACTTC.

This clonotype was detected ten times or more. The J gene is TRBJ2-7, the V gene TRBV9; the D gene is possibly TRBD2 (6 bases). The V end was cut by 2 bases, the J end by 5 bases, with 20 bases between. The CDR3 is made up of 16 amino acids. Germline loops: CDR1 SGDLS, CDR2 YYNGEE. The CDR3 loop is CASSVTGLGLADEQYF. The CDR3 coding sequence is TGTGCCAGCAGCGTGACGGGACTGGGGTTGGCGGACGAGCAGTACTTC.

This clonotype was seen a handful of times. The DNA of the CDR3 is TGCGCCAGCAGCCAACCGTCGGAAAAACTGTTTTTT. Translated, it gives CASSQPSEKLFF. This rearrangement joins TRBV5-1 to TRBJ1-4; the D is unclear. Germline assignment: CDR1 SGHRS and CDR2 YFSETQ. There are 12 residues in the CDR3. V was shortened by 4 bases and J by 8 bases, with 9 bases between the two germline ends.